Reported below is one TCR beta chain. Its antigen remains unknown. The CDR3 is 14 amino acids. Germline lookup yields CDR1 MGHDK and CDR2 SYGVNS. V lost 3 bases and J lost 3, with 11 bases in between. PCR amplification relied on 60 Vbeta primers (plus 13 Jbeta primers). Generated by immunoSEQ multiplex PCR, the TCRdb table keeps only in-frame clones and is missing some. This sample has about 83,000 clones; around 78% occur once, and the top ten carry over 4.5%. The sample comes from a study of cytomegalovirus exposure and HLA in healthy donors. Study-level background: The study placed 70% to 85% of its 398 genotyped donors in the Caucasian-associated ancestry cluster. Study-level results: TRBV6-2, TRBV6-3 and some other V segments were excluded as indistinguishable. The authors enumerated around 150 TCR beta chains as linked to cytomegalovirus.

At sampling all donors were nominally healthy, likely with unrecorded immune exposures. This chain joins TRBV25-1 and TRBJ1-2; the D is unclear. The TCR comes from a man younger than 35 in good health and CMV-seropositive. Sample: PBMCs. CDR3 protein: CASSDPWEYYGYTF. CDR3 DNA: TGTGCCAGCAGTGACCCCTGGGAGTACTATGGCTACACCTTC.